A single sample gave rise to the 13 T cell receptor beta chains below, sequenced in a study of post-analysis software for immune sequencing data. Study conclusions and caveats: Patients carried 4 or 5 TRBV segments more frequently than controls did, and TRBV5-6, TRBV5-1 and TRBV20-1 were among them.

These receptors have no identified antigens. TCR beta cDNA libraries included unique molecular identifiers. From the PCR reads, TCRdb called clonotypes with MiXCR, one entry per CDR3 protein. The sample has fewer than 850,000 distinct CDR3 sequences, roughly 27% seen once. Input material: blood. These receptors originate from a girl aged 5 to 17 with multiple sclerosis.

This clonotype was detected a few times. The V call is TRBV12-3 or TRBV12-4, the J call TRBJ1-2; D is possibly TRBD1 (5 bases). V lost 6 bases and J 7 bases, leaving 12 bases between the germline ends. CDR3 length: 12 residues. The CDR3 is CASRGRWGGYTF. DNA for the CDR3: TGTGCCAGCAGGGGACGGTGGGGTGGCTACACCTTC.

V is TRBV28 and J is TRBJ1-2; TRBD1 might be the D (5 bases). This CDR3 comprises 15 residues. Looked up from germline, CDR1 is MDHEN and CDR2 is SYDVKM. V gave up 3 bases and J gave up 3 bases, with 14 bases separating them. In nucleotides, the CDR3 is TGTGCCAGCAGTTTTGGGGGGATCTTCGACTATGGCTACACCTTC. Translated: CASSFGGIFDYGYTF.

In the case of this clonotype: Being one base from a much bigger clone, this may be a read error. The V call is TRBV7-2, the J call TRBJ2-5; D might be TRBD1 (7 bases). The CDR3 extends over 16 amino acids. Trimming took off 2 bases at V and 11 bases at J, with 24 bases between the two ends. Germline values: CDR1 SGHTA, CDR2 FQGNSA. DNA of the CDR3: TGTGCCAGCAGCTTACAGGGGGGAGTCGTCTACAATGAGCAGTACTTC. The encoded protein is CASSLQGGVVYNEQYF.

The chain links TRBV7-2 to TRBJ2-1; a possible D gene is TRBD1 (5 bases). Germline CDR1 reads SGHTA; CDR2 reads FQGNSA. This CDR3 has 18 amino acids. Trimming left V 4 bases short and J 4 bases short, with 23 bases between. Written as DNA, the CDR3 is TGTGCCAGCAGCTCGGTGGTAATATGGACACAAAATTACAATGAGCAGTTCTTC. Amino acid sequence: CASSSVVIWTQNYNEQFF.

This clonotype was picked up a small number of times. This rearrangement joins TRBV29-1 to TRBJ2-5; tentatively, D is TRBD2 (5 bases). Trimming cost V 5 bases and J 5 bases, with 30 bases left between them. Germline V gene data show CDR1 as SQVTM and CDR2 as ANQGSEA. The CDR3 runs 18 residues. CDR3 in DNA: TGCAGCGTTCATCTAGTGGGAGTACCAGGTTCTGTAGGGGAGACCCAGTACTTC. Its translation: CSVHLVGVPGSVGETQYF. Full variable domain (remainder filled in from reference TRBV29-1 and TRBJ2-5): SAVISQKPSRDICQRGTSLTIQCQVDSQVTMMFWYRQQPGQSLTLIATANQGSEATYESGFVIDKFPISRPNLTFSTLTVSNMSPEDSSIYLCSVHLVGVPGSVGETQYFGPGTRLLVL.

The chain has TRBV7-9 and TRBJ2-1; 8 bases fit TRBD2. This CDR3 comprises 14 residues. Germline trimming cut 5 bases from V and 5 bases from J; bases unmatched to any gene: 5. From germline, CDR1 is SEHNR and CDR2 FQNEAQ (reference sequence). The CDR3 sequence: CASSGAGGNNEQFF. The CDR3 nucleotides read TGTGCCAGCAGCGGGGCGGGGGGCAACAATGAGCAGTTCTTC.

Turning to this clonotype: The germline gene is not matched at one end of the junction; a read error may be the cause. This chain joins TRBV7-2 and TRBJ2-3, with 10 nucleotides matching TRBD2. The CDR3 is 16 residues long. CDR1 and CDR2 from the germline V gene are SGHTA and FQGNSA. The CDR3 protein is CASSPLSGGRTDTRYF. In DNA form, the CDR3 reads TGTGCCAGCAGCCCTCTTAGCGGGGGGCGCACAGATACGCGGTATTTT.

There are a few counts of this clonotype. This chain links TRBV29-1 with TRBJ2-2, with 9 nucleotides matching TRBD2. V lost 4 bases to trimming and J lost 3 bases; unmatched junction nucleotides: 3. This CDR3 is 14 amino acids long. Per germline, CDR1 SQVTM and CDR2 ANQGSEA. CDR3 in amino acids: CSVVAGGDTGELFF. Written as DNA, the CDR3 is TGCAGCGTTGTCGCGGGAGGGGACACCGGGGAGCTGTTTTTT.

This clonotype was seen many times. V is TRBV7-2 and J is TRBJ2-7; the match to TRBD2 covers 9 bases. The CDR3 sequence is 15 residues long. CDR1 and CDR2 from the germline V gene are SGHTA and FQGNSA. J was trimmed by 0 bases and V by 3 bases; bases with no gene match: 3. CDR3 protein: CASSFGLANSYEQYF. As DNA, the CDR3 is TGTGCCAGCAGCTTCGGACTAGCGAACTCCTACGAGCAGTACTTC.

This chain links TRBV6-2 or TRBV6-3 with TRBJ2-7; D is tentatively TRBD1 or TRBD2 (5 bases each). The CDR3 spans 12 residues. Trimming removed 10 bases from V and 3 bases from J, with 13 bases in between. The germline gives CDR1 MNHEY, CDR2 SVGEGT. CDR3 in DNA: TGTGCCAACAGCTCGGGACGCTACGAGCAGTACTTC. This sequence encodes CANSSGRYEQYF.

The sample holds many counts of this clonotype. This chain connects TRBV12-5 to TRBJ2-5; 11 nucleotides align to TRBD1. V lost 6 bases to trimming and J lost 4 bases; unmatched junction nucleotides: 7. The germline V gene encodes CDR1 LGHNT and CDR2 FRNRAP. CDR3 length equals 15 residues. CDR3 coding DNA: TGTGCTAGTGGCTCCGGGACAGGGGGACCAGAGACCCAGTACTTC. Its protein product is CASGSGTGGPETQYF.

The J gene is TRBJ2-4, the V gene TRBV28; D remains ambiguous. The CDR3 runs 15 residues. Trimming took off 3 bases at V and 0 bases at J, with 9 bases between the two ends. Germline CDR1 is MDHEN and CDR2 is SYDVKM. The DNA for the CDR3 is TGTGCCAGCAGTTTGAAACAGCTAGCCAAAAACATTCAGTACTTC. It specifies CASSLKQLAKNIQYF.

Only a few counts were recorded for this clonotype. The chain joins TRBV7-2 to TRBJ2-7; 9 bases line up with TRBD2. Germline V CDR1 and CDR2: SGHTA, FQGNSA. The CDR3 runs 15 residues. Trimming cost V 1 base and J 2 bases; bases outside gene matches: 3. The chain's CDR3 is CASSLGGGRAYEQYF. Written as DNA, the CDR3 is TGTGCCAGCAGCTTAGGTGGCGGGAGGGCCTACGAGCAGTACTTC.